The source of this TCR beta chain is a study of cytomegalovirus exposure and HLA in healthy donors. General observations from the study: An assumption of roughly uniform sequencing depth across donors underlay the presence/absence analyses. Follow-up analysis found HLA locus-dependent TCR association rates, highest for DRB1 and lowest for HLA-C. The CMV antigen specificity of a few CMV-associated chains was confirmed through in vitro analysis. Overall, roughly 160 TCR beta chains were annotated as cytomegalovirus-associated.

PCR used 60 Vbeta primers and 13 Jbeta primers. Produced via immunoSEQ multiplex PCR; TCRdb's table is partial and in-frame only. This sample has approximately 150,000 clones, with approximately 79% found just once. As for this clone: As yet, its antigen is unknown.

CDR1 and CDR2 (germline): SGHTA, FQGNSA. CDR3 length: 16 amino acids. The V and J ends lost 1 base and 0 bases, in that order; junction bases with no gene match: 4. This clonotype originated in a man aged 40-50 years in good health and CMV-seronegative. The chain carries TRBV7-2 and TRBJ2-3, with 7 bases lining up with TRBD2. Specimen: PBMCs. CDR3 residues: CASSLVGRGSTDTQYF. As DNA, the CDR3 is TGTGCCAGCAGCTTAGTGGGGAGGGGTAGCACAGATACGCAGTATTTT. The variable domain in full, with the rest retrieved from reference TRBV7-2 and TRBJ2-3, is GAGVSQSPSNKVTEKGKDVELRCDPISGHTALYWYRQSLGQGLEFLIYFQGNSAPDKSGLPSDRFSAERTGGSVSTLTIQRTQQEDSAVYLCASSLVGRGSTDTQYFGPGTRLTVL.